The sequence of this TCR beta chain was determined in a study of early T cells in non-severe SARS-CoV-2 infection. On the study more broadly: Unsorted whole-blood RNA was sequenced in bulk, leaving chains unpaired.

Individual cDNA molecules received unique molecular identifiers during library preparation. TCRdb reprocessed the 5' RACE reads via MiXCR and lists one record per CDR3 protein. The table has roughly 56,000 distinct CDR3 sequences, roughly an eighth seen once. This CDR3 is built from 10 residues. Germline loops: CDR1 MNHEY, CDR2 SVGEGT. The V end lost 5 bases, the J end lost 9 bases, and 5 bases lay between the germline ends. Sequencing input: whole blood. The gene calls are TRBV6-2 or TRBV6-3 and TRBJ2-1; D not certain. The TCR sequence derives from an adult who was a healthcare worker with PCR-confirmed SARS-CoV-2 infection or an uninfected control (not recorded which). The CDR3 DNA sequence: TGTGCCAGCAGTCGAGGTGAGCAGTTCTTC. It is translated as CASSRGEQFF.